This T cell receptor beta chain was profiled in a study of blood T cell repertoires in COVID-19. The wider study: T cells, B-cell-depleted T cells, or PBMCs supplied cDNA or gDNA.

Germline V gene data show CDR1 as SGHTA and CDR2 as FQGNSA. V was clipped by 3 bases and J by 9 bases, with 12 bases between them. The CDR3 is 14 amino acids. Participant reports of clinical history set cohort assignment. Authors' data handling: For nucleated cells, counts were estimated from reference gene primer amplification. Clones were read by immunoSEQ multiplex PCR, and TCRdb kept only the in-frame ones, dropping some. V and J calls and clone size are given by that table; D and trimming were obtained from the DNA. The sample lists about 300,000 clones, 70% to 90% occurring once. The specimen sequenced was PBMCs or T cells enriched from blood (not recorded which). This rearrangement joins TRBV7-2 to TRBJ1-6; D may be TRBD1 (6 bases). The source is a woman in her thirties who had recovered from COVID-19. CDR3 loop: CASSFGTSASPLHF. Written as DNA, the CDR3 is TGTGCCAGCAGCTTTGGGACATCGGCTTCACCCCTCCACTTT. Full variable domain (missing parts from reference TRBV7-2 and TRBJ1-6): GAGVSQSPSNKVTEKGKDVELRCDPISGHTALYWYRQSLGQGLEFLIYFQGNSAPDKSGLPSDRFSAERTGGSVSTLTIQRTQQEDSAVYLCASSFGTSASPLHFGNGTRLTVT.